Listed here are 14 T cell receptor beta chains from one sample, sequenced in a study of blood T cell repertoires in COVID-19. The method was immunoSEQ multiplex PCR; TCRdb's version includes in-frame clones alone and lacks a portion of them. The table lists roughly 230,000 clones, 75% to 85% of them singletons, with roughly 7% in the top ten. The sequenced sample consisted of peripheral blood. These receptors came from a woman aged 45-65 years with acute or convalescent COVID-19.

This chain connects TRBV25-1 to TRBJ2-5, with 8 nucleotides matching TRBD1. The junction had 12 bases not matched to a gene; V was cut back by 3 bases and J by 6 bases. CDR3 length: 16 amino acids. From germline, CDR1 is MGHDK and CDR2 SYGVNS. The CDR3 coding sequence is TGTGCCAGCAGTGACCCTGGACAGGGCGATACAAAGACCCAGTACTTC. As protein: CASSDPGQGDTKTQYF.

V is TRBV9 and J is TRBJ2-2; D may be TRBD1 (5 bases). Germline V gene data show CDR1 as SGDLS and CDR2 as YYNGEE. This CDR3 has 13 amino acids. The V end lost 0 bases, the J end lost 5 bases, and 5 bases lay between the germline ends. CDR3 sequence reads: CASSVAGTGELFF. CDR3 sequence (DNA): TGTGCCAGCAGCGTAGCAGGGACCGGGGAGCTGTTTTTT.

The rearrangement uses TRBV12-3 or TRBV12-4 and TRBJ2-7; D possibly corresponds to TRBD1 (6 bases). The CDR3 contains 11 residues. Trimming took off 8 bases at V and 2 bases at J, with 7 bases between the two ends. This chain's CDR3 is CASGGTYEQYF. The CDR3 nucleotides are TGTGCCAGCGGGGGCACCTACGAGCAGTACTTC.

The chain uses TRBV2 and TRBJ2-3; 9 bases agree with TRBD2. The CDR3 extends over 15 amino acids. Germline values: CDR1 SNHLY, CDR2 FYNNEI. V trimming: 6 bases; J trimming: 0 bases; junction bases outside the gene matches: 4. The CDR3 protein is CASSGLAISTDTQYF. In DNA, the CDR3 is TGTGCCAGCAGCGGACTAGCGATTAGCACAGATACGCAGTATTTT.

The CDR3, as DNA: TGCGCCAGCAGGCTTGGACAGGGGCACACTGAAGCTTTCTTT. Amino acid sequence: CASRLGQGHTEAFF. The chain carries TRBV4-3 and TRBJ1-1; 9 nucleotides line up with TRBD1. Trimming cost V 6 bases and J 3 bases; bases outside gene matches: 5. The CDR3 extends over 14 amino acids. Germline V gives CDR1 LGHNA, CDR2 YSLEER.

The chain employs TRBV27 and TRBJ2-7, with TRBD1 as a possible D gene (6 bases). Germline V gene lookup returns CDR1 MNHEY and CDR2 SMNVEV (reference sequence). The CDR3 spans 15 residues. V gave up 3 bases and J gave up 2 bases, with 14 bases separating them. The CDR3 loop reads CASSLDSGVPYEQYF. DNA for the CDR3: TGTGCCAGCAGTTTGGACTCAGGGGTTCCCTACGAGCAGTACTTC.

This sequence joins TRBV5-6 and TRBJ2-5, with D unresolved. The CDR3 extends over 14 amino acids. Trimming shortened V by 4 bases and J by 4 bases, and 14 bases separated the two germline ends. Germline values: CDR1 SGHDT, CDR2 YYEEEE. The CDR3 sequence: CASSPRLEGETQYF. In nucleotides, the CDR3 is TGTGCCAGCAGCCCTAGGCTAGAAGGAGAGACCCAGTACTTC.

The chain employs TRBV27 and TRBJ1-3; D is unresolved. The CDR3 covers 16 residues. V was trimmed by 5 bases and J by 2 bases, leaving 16 bases between them. Germline V gives CDR1 MNHEY, CDR2 SMNVEV (reference sequence). The CDR3 loop reads CASSTPGGIPGNTIYF. For the CDR3, the DNA is TGTGCCAGCAGTACCCCCGGAGGGATCCCTGGAAACACCATATATTTT.

The rearrangement links TRBV29-1 to TRBJ1-2; D is perhaps TRBD1 (5 bases). This CDR3 region has 11 residues. CDR1 is SQVTM, CDR2 ANQGSEA, per germline. Trimming removed 7 bases at V and 3 bases at J, with 9 bases between. CDR3 region: CSGQGDYGYTF. CDR3 DNA: TGCAGCGGTCAGGGTGACTATGGCTACACCTTC.

Many counts were recorded for this clone. J is TRBJ2-2 and V is TRBV5-1; maybe TRBD1 (6 bases). Germline V lookup: CDR1 SGHRS, CDR2 YFSETQ. CDR3 size: 16 residues. V dropped 4 bases and J dropped 3 bases, with 16 bases sitting between them. The DNA of the CDR3 is TGCGCCAGCAGCACCGAACAGGGTTTTTACACCGGGGAGCTGTTTTTT. This gives the protein CASSTEQGFYTGELFF.

This clone was found a few times. The chain uses TRBV3-1 (or the pseudogene TRBV3-2) and TRBJ1-1; TRBD1 is a possible D gene (6 bases). From germline, CDR1 is LGHDT and CDR2 YNNKEL (reference sequence). This CDR3 contains 14 residues. V shed 5 bases and J shed 4 bases, with 14 bases lying between them. In nucleotides, the CDR3 is TGTGCCAGCAGCGAACTTGGGGGCCGCACTGAAGCTTTCTTT. Translated: CASSELGGRTEAFF.

The chain recombines TRBV7-2 with TRBJ2-1, with D tentatively TRBD2 (5 bases). Germline V gene lookup returns CDR1 SGHTA and CDR2 FQGNSA. The CDR3 spans 15 residues. Trimming took off 1 base at V and 8 bases at J, with 15 bases between the two ends. For the CDR3, the DNA is TGTGCCAGCAGCTTAGGAGGGATCCGGGGATATGAGCAGTTCTTC. Its translation: CASSLGGIRGYEQFF.

This clone has only a few counts. The V call is TRBV19, the J call TRBJ1-2, with TRBD1 identical over 8 bases. The germline CDR1 and CDR2 sequences are LNHDA and SQIVND (reference sequence). This CDR3 has 14 amino acids. J gave up 8 bases and V 5 bases, and 10 bases lay outside the gene matches. CDR3 protein: CASSADRGDHGYTF. DNA for the CDR3: TGTGCCAGTAGTGCTGACAGGGGAGATCACGGCTACACCTTC.

The rearrangement joins TRBV3-1 (or the pseudogene TRBV3-2) to TRBJ2-7; 8 positions agree with TRBD2. CDR3 size: 16 residues. V was clipped by 2 bases and J by 0 bases; unmatched bases: 6. Germline V gene sequence: CDR1 LGHDT, CDR2 YNNKEL (reference sequence). The CDR3 bases are TGTGCCAGCAGCCAATCTGGCGGGAGGCCCTCCTACGAGCAGTACTTC. Amino acids: CASSQSGGRPSYEQYF.